Following are 7 T cell receptor beta chains from one sample sequenced in a study of patients and donors after allogeneic stem cell transplantation. Each CDR3 protein is one row after TCRdb ran MiXCR on the RT-PCR reads. This sample carries 920,000 or so distinct CDR3 sequences, 15% to 20% of them seen once, and the ten largest clones take about 6%. Input material: blood, either unsorted or a sorted T cell fraction (not recorded which). These receptors originate from a human donor who was either an allogeneic HSCT recipient or a stem cell or donor lymphocyte infusion donor (not recorded which). It is not recorded whose cells these are; they may come from a transplant donor.

V is TRBV6-2 or TRBV6-3 and J is TRBJ2-1; 10 nucleotides agree with TRBD2. CDR3 length equals 14 residues. CDR1 is MNHEY, CDR2 SVGEGT, per germline. V lost 7 bases and J lost 2; bases outside the gene matches: 2. The chain's CDR3 is CASTLAGAYNEQFF. DNA of the CDR3: TGTGCCAGCACCCTAGCGGGGGCCTACAATGAGCAGTTCTTC.

This chain uses TRBV10-3 with TRBJ2-1; TRBD2 agrees at 13 bases. Germline assignment: CDR1 ENHRY and CDR2 SYGVKD. After removal of 2 bases from V and 4 bases from J, the junction contained 2 bases not matched to a gene. CDR3 length: 16 amino acids. The CDR3 loop reads CAISETSGGGYNEQFF. CDR3 sequence (DNA): TGTGCCATCAGTGAGACTAGCGGGGGGGGTTACAATGAGCAGTTCTTC.

This clonotype was counted only a few times. The chain joins TRBV4-3 to TRBJ1-1; no clear D gene. The CDR3 is made up of 13 amino acids. Germline assignment: CDR1 LGHNA and CDR2 YSLEER. The V and J ends lost 3 bases and 1 base respectively, with 6 bases between them. CDR3 in DNA: TGCGCCAGCAGCCAGCAGACGAACACTGAAGCTTTCTTT. It encodes CASSQQTNTEAFF.

This clonotype occurred many times. The genes are TRBV12-3 or TRBV12-4 and TRBJ2-7; the match to TRBD1 covers 10 bases. V was pared by 2 bases and J by 1 base, with 2 bases of the junction left unmatched. The CDR3 spans 15 residues. CDR3 amino acids: CASSLRDRGSYEQYF. The CDR3 nucleotides are TGTGCCAGCAGTTTAAGGGACAGGGGATCCTACGAGCAGTACTTC.

CDR3 DNA sequence: TGTGCCAGCAGTCGTGCTGGCCGGATCCAAGAGACCCAGTACTTC. This gives the protein CASSRAGRIQETQYF. This chain joins TRBV6-1 and TRBJ2-5; D is unclear. Per germline, CDR1 MNHNS and CDR2 SASEGT. The CDR3 is made up of 15 amino acids. Trimming removed 5 bases from V and 1 base from J, with 14 bases in between.

The chain employs TRBV29-1 and TRBJ2-5; tentatively, D is TRBD1 (6 bases). Germline CDR1 is SQVTM and CDR2 is ANQGSEA. This CDR3 has 14 residues. V was cut by 7 bases and J by 3 bases, with 18 bases left in between. In DNA, the CDR3 is TGCAGCGCCGGAAGGGTGGCAGGGGAAGAGACCCAGTACTTC. Protein product: CSAGRVAGEETQYF.

The rearrangement links TRBV15 to TRBJ2-3, with 7 bases aligning to TRBD2. CDR3 length: 15 residues. Germline lookup yields CDR1 LNHNV and CDR2 YYDKDF (reference sequence). Losses at the gene ends were 4 bases for V and 5 bases for J; bases not matched to a gene: 9. The CDR3 sequence is CATSTRTRIGDTQYF. CDR3 nucleotide sequence: TGTGCCACCAGCACCAGGACTAGGATCGGAGATACGCAGTATTTT.